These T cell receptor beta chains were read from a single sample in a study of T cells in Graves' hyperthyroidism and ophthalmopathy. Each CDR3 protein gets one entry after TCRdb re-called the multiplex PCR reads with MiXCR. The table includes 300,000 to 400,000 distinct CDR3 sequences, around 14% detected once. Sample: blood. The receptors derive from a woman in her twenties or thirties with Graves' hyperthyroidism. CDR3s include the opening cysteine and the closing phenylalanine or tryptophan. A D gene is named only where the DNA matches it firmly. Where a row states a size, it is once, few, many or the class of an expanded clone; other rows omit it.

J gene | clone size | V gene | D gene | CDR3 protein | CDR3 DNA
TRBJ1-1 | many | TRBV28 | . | CASSRSGNPAFF | TGTGCCAGCAGTCGATCGGGGAACCCAGCTTTCTTT
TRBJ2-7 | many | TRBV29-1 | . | CSVDSPGAAEQYF | TGCAGCGTTGACTCGCCAGGGGCGGCCGAGCAGTACTTC
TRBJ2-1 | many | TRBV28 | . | CASSLSPSSHEQFF | TGTGCCAGCAGTTTATCGCCTAGTTCCCATGAGCAGTTCTTC
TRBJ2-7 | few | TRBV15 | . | CATSREKATYEQYF | TGTGCCACCAGCAGAGAGAAGGCTACCTACGAGCAGTACTTC
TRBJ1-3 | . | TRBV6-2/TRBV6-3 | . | CASSYSTRRAEGNTIYF | TGTGCCAGCAGTTACTCGACTCGCAGGGCCGAAGGAAACACCATATATTTT
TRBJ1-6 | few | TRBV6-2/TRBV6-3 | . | CASSYVDNSPLHF | TGTGCCAGCAGTTACGTTGATAATTCACCCCTCCACTTT
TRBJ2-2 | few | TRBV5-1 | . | CASAAGKNTGELFF | TGCGCCAGCGCGGCGGGAAAGAACACCGGGGAGCTGTTTTTT
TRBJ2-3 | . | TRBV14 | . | CASSPLEGAGRSTDTQYF | TGTGCCAGCAGCCCGTTAGAGGGGGCGGGACGGAGCACAGATACGCAGTATTTT
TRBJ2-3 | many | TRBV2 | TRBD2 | CASSGSGRSGTDTQYF | TGTGCCAGCTCGGGTAGCGGGAGGTCTGGAACAGATACGCAGTATTTT
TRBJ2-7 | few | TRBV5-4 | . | CASSLDRQFYEQYF | TGTGCCAGCAGCTTGGACAGGCAGTTTTACGAGCAGTACTTC
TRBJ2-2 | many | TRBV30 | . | CAWSVLESGELFF | TGTGCCTGGAGTGTATTAGAATCCGGGGAGCTGTTTTTT
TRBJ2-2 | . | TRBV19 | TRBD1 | CASSAESGDSTGELFF | TGTGCCAGTAGTGCTGAAAGTGGGGACAGCACCGGGGAGCTGTTTTTT
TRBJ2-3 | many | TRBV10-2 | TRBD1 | CASGDRNTDTQYF | TGCGCCAGCGGGGACAGGAACACAGATACGCAGTATTTT
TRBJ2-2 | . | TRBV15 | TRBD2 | CATSRDLAGAAGELFF | TGTGCCACCAGCAGAGATCTAGCGGGAGCTGCCGGGGAGCTGTTTTTT
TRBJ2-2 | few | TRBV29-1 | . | CSVVRTGELFF | TGCAGCGTTGTAAGGACCGGGGAGCTGTTTTTT
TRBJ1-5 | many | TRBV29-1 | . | CSVSLGGNQPQHF | TGCAGCGTCAGTTTGGGTGGCAATCAGCCCCAGCATTTT
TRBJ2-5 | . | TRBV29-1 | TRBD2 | CSVKRWEGGETQYF | TGCAGCGTTAAGAGGTGGGAGGGCGGGGAGACCCAGTACTTC
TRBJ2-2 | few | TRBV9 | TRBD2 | CASSRPAGGSTGELFF | TGTGCCAGCAGCCGTCCCGCGGGAGGGAGTACCGGGGAGCTGTTTTTT
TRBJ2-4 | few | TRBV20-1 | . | CSATRDNSLNIQYF | TGCAGTGCCACCAGGGACAATTCGCTAAACATTCAGTACTTC
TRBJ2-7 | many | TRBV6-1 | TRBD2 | CASSSRAGATPYEQYF | TGTGCCAGCAGTTCGCGTGCGGGAGCCACTCCCTACGAGCAGTACTTC
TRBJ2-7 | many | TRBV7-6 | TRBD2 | CASSFKPTSGSSYEQYF | TGTGCCAGCAGCTTCAAACCCACTAGCGGGAGCTCCTACGAGCAGTACTTC
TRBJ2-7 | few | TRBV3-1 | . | CASSQVEYEQYF | TGTGCCAGCAGCCAAGTGGAGTACGAGCAGTACTTC
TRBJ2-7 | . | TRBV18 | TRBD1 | CASSPETGGKEQYF | TGTGCCAGCTCACCGGAAACAGGGGGCAAGGAGCAGTACTTC
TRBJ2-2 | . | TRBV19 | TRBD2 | CASIEKLASNTGELFF | TGTGCCAGTATTGAGAAACTAGCGTCGAACACCGGGGAGCTGTTTTTT
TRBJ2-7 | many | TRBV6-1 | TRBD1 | CASSRGHEQYF | TGTGCCAGCAGCAGGGGGCATGAGCAGTACTTC
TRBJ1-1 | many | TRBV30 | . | CAWSSPGEAFF | TGTGCCTGGAGCAGTCCAGGGGAAGCTTTCTTT
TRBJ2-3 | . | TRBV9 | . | CASSVALPDTQYF | TGTGCCAGCAGCGTAGCATTACCAGATACGCAGTATTTT
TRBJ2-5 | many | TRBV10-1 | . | CASSDRDTRQETQYF | TGCGCCAGCAGTGACCGGGACACCCGACAAGAGACCCAGTACTTC
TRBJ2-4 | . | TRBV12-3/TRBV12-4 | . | CASSPPLTENIQYF | TGTGCCAGCAGCCCCCCGCTGACGGAAAACATTCAGTACTTC
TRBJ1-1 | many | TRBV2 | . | CARATGRTTAENTEAFF | TGTGCCAGGGCCACTGGACGGACGACCGCTGAGAACACTGAAGCTTTCTTT
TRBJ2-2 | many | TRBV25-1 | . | CASSDQWVLSTGELFF | TGTGCCAGCAGTGACCAATGGGTTTTGAGCACCGGGGAGCTGTTTTTT
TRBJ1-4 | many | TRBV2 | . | CASSEGGRNEKLFF | TGTGCCAGCAGTGAAGGGGGTCGTAATGAAAAACTGTTTTTT
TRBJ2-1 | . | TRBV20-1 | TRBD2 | CSADGTSGIYEQFF | TGCAGTGCGGATGGGACTAGCGGGATCTATGAGCAGTTCTTC
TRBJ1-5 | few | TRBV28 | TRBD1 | CASSSPGGTYQPQHF | TGTGCCAGCAGTTCTCCAGGGGGAACGTATCAGCCCCAGCATTTT
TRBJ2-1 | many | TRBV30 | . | CASAPGNEQFF | TGTGCCTCCGCCCCGGGGAATGAGCAGTTCTTC
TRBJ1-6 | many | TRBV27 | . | CASRLNPGAKSPLHF | TGTGCCAGCAGATTAAATCCGGGGGCGAAATCACCCCTCCACTTT
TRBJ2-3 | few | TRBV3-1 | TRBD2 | CASSQDPSGSADTQYF | TGTGCCAGCAGCCAAGATCCTAGCGGGAGTGCAGATACGCAGTATTTT
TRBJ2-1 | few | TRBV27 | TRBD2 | CASSSPLAGVWEQFF | TGTGCCAGCAGTTCGCCCCTAGCGGGAGTTTGGGAGCAGTTCTTC
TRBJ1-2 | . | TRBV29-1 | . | CSVVGNTGSYGYTF | TGCAGCGTTGTGGGCAATACAGGCTCCTATGGCTACACCTTC
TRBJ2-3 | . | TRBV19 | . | CASEGFTDTQYF | TGTGCCAGCGAAGGGTTCACAGATACGCAGTATTTT
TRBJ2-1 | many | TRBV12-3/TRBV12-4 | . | CASSLGPSAVLNEQFF | TGTGCCAGCAGTTTAGGTCCTAGCGCTGTGTTGAATGAGCAGTTCTTC
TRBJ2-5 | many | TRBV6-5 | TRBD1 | CASSYSQGAQETQYF | TGTGCCAGCAGTTACTCACAGGGGGCACAAGAGACCCAGTACTTC
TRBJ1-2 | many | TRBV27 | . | CASSNPPTGAYGYTF | TGTGCCAGCAGTAACCCCCCAACAGGTGCCTATGGCTACACCTTC
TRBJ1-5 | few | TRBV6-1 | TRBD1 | CASSGRGQGNQPQHF | TGTGCCAGCAGTGGTAGGGGACAGGGCAATCAGCCCCAGCATTTT
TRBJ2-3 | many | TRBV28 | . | CASRPHGGRDTQYF | TGTGCCAGCCGACCTCATGGGGGACGAGATACGCAGTATTTT
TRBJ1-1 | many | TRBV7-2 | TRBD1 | CASSSRGVLNTEAFF | TGTGCCAGCAGCTCCAGGGGGGTTTTGAACACTGAAGCTTTCTTT
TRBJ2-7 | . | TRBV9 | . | CASSGTRNEQYF | TGTGCCAGCAGCGGGACGAGAAACGAGCAGTACTTC
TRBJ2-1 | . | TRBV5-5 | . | CASSLAVGLGSYNEQFF | TGTGCCAGCAGCTTGGCCGTAGGGTTAGGGTCCTACAATGAGCAGTTCTTC
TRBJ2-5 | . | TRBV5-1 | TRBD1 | CASSGGQQHTQYF | TGCGCCAGCAGCGGGGGACAGCAGCACACCCAGTACTTC
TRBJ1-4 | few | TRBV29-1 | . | CSVGGGAGGGNEKLFF | TGCAGCGTTGGCGGGGGCGCGGGCGGGGGAAATGAAAAACTGTTTTTT
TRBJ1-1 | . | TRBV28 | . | CASSSLRPEAFF | TGTGCCAGCAGTTCCCTTCGACCTGAGGCTTTCTTT
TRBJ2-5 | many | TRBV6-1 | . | CASRPPEETQYF | TGTGCCAGCCGCCCTCCTGAAGAGACCCAGTACTTC
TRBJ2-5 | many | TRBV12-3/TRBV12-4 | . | CASSQTGTQETQYF | TGTGCCAGCAGTCAAACAGGGACCCAAGAGACCCAGTACTTC
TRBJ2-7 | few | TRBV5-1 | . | CASSLAVSSYEQYF | TGCGCCAGCAGCTTGGCGGTGAGTTCCTACGAGCAGTACTTC
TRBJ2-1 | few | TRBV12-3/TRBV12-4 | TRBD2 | CASSLGGRAIYNEQFF | TGTGCCAGCAGTTTAGGCGGGAGGGCCATCTACAATGAGCAGTTCTTC
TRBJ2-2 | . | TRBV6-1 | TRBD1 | CASRTNRGTGELFF | TGTGCCAGCAGAACCAACAGGGGCACCGGGGAGCTGTTTTTT
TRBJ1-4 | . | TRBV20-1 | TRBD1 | CSATGQGDWEKLFF | TGCAGTGCTACTGGACAGGGGGATTGGGAAAAACTGTTTTTT
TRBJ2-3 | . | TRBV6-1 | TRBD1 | CASRGRHRGSSTDTQYF | TGTGCCAGCAGGGGTAGACACAGGGGCTCTAGCACAGATACGCAGTATTTT
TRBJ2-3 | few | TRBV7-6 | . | CASSEATPATDTQYF | TGTGCCAGCAGCGAAGCGACTCCCGCCACAGATACGCAGTATTTT